This T cell receptor beta chain was documented in a study of spatial heterogeneity in lung cancer. Overall study: Detection consistently captured more beta-chain sequences than alpha-chain sequences. Each unique TCR and UMI combination was seen more than ten times on average in raw reads. Points from the study as a whole: How many expanded intratumoral alpha and beta TCRs were present tracked the tumor mutation count, which was a count of nonsynonymous mutations. Expanded TCRs that were ubiquitous or regional had counts tracking ubiquitous and regional nonsynonymous mutations, respectively.

This sample's time point: sample taken at primary tumor resection. Every individual TCR cDNA molecule carried its own unique molecular identifier, which allowed correction of PCR and sequencing errors. TCRdb independently ran MiXCR on the 5' RACE reads; one entry per CDR3 protein. The sample carries fewer than 7,500 distinct CDR3 sequences, around 15% recorded once. This clonotype is labeled as medium-sized (0.01 to 0.1%). Its antigen is unknown. This beta chain slipped into a library made for alpha chains as a stray read, so its size is not meaningful. After removal of 2 bases from V and 13 bases from J, the junction contained 12 bases not matched to a gene. The germline V gene encodes CDR1 MNHNS and CDR2 SASEGT. This CDR3 spans 15 amino acids.

The chain couples TRBV6-1 to TRBJ2-1, with 9 bases fitting TRBD1. The sample in question was lung tumor tissue, obtained at surgery. The TCR was taken from a male donor with early-stage non-small cell lung cancer. CDR3 coding DNA: TGTGCCAGCAGTGAACCGGGACAGGGTACCCTTCCTCAGTTCTTC. The encoded protein is CASSEPGQGTLPQFF.